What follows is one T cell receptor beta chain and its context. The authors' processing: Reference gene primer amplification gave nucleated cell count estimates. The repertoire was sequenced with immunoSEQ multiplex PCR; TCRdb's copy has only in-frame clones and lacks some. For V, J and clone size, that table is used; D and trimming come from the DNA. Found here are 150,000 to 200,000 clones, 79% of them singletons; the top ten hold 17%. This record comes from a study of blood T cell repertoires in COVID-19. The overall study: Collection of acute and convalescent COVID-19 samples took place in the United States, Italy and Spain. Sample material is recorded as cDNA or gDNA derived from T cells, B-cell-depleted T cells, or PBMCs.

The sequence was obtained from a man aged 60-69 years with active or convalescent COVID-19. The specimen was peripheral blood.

CDR3 in amino acids: CASTRSGTDTQYF. DNA of the CDR3: TGTGCCAGCACTCGCTCGGGCACAGATACGCAGTATTTT. This sequence joins TRBV12-3 or TRBV12-4 and TRBJ2-3; no definite D call. The CDR3 sequence is 13 residues long. V gave up 7 bases and J gave up 1 base, with 9 bases separating them.